The sequence of this T cell receptor (beta chain) was determined in a study of cytomegalovirus exposure and HLA in healthy donors. General study findings and limits: A previous analysis found most TCR beta V segments productive roughly 87% or roughly 30% of the time. Analyses of presence and absence presupposed an approximately uniform sequencing depth across donors. Reportedly, TCR beta sequences accurately predicted HLA-A and HLA-B alleles in most subjects. Trimming of TCR beta V- and J-genes showed a link, identified in a later analysis, to a missense DCLRE1C variant.

Worth noting for this clone: Its antigen is as yet unknown.

It was with 60 Vbeta and 13 Jbeta primers that the PCR ran. Here immunoSEQ multiplex PCR was the method, and the copy in TCRdb shows in-frame clones only, minus some. This sample yields around 150,000 clones, of which about 80% are seen a single time; about 3.9% belongs to the top ten. The TCR originated in a man aged 35 to 55 in good health and CMV-seropositive. Input material: PBMCs.

CDR3 sequence reads: CASNWGGYGYTF. Here the CDR3 DNA reads TGTGCCAGCAATTGGGGGGGCTATGGCTACACCTTC. This chain links TRBV7-2 with TRBJ1-2; D may be TRBD1 (5 bases). Germline CDR1 and CDR2: SGHTA and FQGNSA. The V gene lost 7 bases and the J gene lost 4 bases, with 10 bases spanning the gap. The CDR3 loop spans 12 amino acids.